A selection of T cell receptor beta chains follows, all from one sample in a study of vaccination and CD4 T cells after COVID-19. Using its own MiXCR run on the PCR reads, TCRdb lists one record per CDR3 protein. This table has 15,000 to 19,000 distinct CDR3 sequences, 45% to 65% appearing once. Antigen specificity for these receptors is unknown. Sequenced sample: CD4+ T cells from blood, cultured in vitro. The receptors derive from a human donor who had recovered from COVID-19. Both conserved end residues are part of each CDR3. The D gene is left open where the match is weak. Clone size, where shown, is once, few, many, or a class for clones that have expanded.

size,D,V,J,CDR3,DNA
.,TRBD1,TRBV23-1,TRBJ1-2,CASSPTGGFYGYTF,TGCGCCAGCAGTCCCACAGGGGGCTTCTATGGCTACACCTTC
.,.,TRBV3-1,TRBJ2-3,CASSPLKADTQYF,TGTGCCAGCAGCCCCCTAAAGGCTGATACGCAGTATTTT
.,.,TRBV3-1,TRBJ1-1,CASSPSEGTEAFF,TGTGCCAGCAGCCCTTCGGAGGGCACTGAAGCTTTCTTT
few,.,TRBV6-1,TRBJ1-6,CASGRSSSYNSPLHF,TGTGCCAGCGGGAGGTCGAGCTCCTATAATTCACCCCTCCACTTT
.,TRBD1,TRBV5-1,TRBJ1-2,CASSLTGGNYGYTF,TGCGCCAGCAGCTTGACAGGGGGTAACTATGGCTACACCTTC
.,.,TRBV3-1,TRBJ1-5,CASSQEVGTNQPQHF,TGTGCCAGCAGCCAAGAGGTCGGAACGAATCAGCCCCAGCATTTT
.,.,TRBV7-2,TRBJ2-3,CASSSRRTSTDTQYF,TGTGCCAGCAGCTCGAGACGGACTAGCACAGATACGCAGTATTTT
.,TRBD2,TRBV10-3,TRBJ2-1,CAISEGLAGVNEQFF,TGTGCCATCAGTGAAGGCCTAGCGGGAGTTAATGAGCAGTTCTTC
.,.,TRBV11-1,TRBJ2-7,CASSLAGSANSYEQYF,TGTGCCAGCAGCTTAGCGGGGTCAGCCAACTCCTACGAGCAGTACTTC
.,TRBD1,TRBV27,TRBJ1-2,CASSYGQGAGYGYTF,TGTGCCAGCAGTTATGGACAGGGGGCGGGCTATGGCTACACCTTC
.,.,TRBV7-9,TRBJ1-6,CASSRGGDSYNSPLHF,TGTGCCAGCAGCCGCGGGGGCGACTCCTATAATTCACCCCTCCACTTT
.,.,TRBV3-1,TRBJ1-2,CASSQEGQGPTNYGYTF,TGTGCCAGCAGCCAAGAGGGTCAGGGGCCCACTAACTATGGCTACACCTTC
.,TRBD1,TRBV27,TRBJ1-2,CASSSLQGHYGYTF,TGTGCCAGCAGTTCGCTACAGGGGCACTATGGCTACACCTTC
once,TRBD2,TRBV10-3,TRBJ2-1,CAISEVRGATYNEQFF,TGTGCCATCAGTGAAGTGCGGGGGGCGACATACAATGAGCAGTTCTTC
.,.,TRBV29-1,TRBJ2-5,CSVGGVVSRETQYF,TGCAGCGTTGGGGGGGTTGTGAGCAGAGAGACCCAGTACTTC
.,.,TRBV24-1,TRBJ2-3,CATSDNGATDTQYF,TGTGCCACCAGTGATAACGGGGCGACAGATACGCAGTATTTT
few,TRBD1,TRBV11-2,TRBJ2-7,CASSGDSYEQYF,TGTGCCAGCAGCGGGGACAGCTACGAGCAGTACTTC
.,TRBD1,TRBV20-1,TRBJ1-1,CSAREPGRGGTEAFF,TGCAGTGCTAGAGAACCCGGCAGGGGGGGAACTGAAGCTTTCTTT
few,TRBD1,TRBV12-3/TRBV12-4,TRBJ1-1,CASSSGQGKTEAFF,TGTGCCAGCAGTTCCGGACAGGGAAAAACTGAAGCTTTCTTT
.,.,TRBV2,TRBJ1-5,CASKGGLSNQPQHF,TGTGCCAGCAAGGGCGGGCTCAGCAATCAGCCCCAGCATTTT
.,TRBD1,TRBV18,TRBJ2-7,CASSSGTGPYEQYF,TGTGCCAGCTCCTCCGGGACAGGTCCCTACGAGCAGTACTTC
.,.,TRBV6-1,TRBJ1-1,CASSPGWGRSAKTLRNTEAFF,TGTGCCAGCAGTCCCGGCTGGGGGCGAAGCGCAAAAACACTCCGGAACACTGAAGCTTTCTTT
.,.,TRBV7-9,TRBJ2-7,CASSLGGRANYEQYF,TGTGCCAGCAGCTTAGGGGGTAGGGCAAACTACGAGCAGTACTTC
.,.,TRBV28,TRBJ2-1,CASSPDYYNEQFF,TGTGCCAGCAGCCCCGACTACTACAATGAGCAGTTCTTC
few,.,TRBV7-2,TRBJ1-1,CASSLYLEAFF,TGTGCCAGCAGCTTATACCTTGAAGCTTTCTTT
few,.,TRBV12-3/TRBV12-4,TRBJ1-1,CASDRDRGTEAFF,TGTGCCAGCGATCGCGATCGGGGCACTGAAGCTTTCTTT
.,.,TRBV29-1,TRBJ2-3,CSVGPRDTEPRTDTQYF,TGCAGCGTTGGGCCCCGGGACACGGAACCCCGCACAGATACGCAGTATTTT
.,.,TRBV20-1,TRBJ1-2,CSARQGNGYTF,TGCAGTGCTAGGCAAGGGAATGGCTACACCTTC
.,.,TRBV18,TRBJ1-2,CASSQRTENYGYTF,TGTGCCAGCTCACAACGGACGGAGAACTATGGCTACACCTTC
.,.,TRBV29-1,TRBJ2-3,CSLEGAGGTDTQYF,TGCAGTCTGGAAGGGGCAGGAGGCACAGATACGCAGTATTTT
.,TRBD2,TRBV20-1,TRBJ2-3,CSVGGAGTDTQYF,TGCAGTGTCGGGGGGGCAGGGACAGATACGCAGTATTTT
once,.,TRBV10-2,TRBJ1-1,CASSRTLYTEAFF,TGCGCCAGCAGTAGGACCTTATACACTGAAGCTTTCTTT
.,TRBD1,TRBV6-1,TRBJ2-1,CASKRTGGDNEQFF,TGTGCCAGCAAGCGGACAGGGGGCGACAATGAGCAGTTCTTC
.,TRBD2,TRBV7-9,TRBJ2-1,CASSKRLAGGGNEQFF,TGTGCCAGCAGCAAGCGACTAGCGGGAGGTGGAAATGAGCAGTTCTTC
.,.,TRBV14,TRBJ1-1,CASSQVWDPRGTEAFF,TGTGCCAGCAGCCAAGTGTGGGACCCCCGAGGGACTGAAGCTTTCTTT
.,.,TRBV7-8,TRBJ2-5,CASSLPAGPQETQYF,TGTGCCAGCAGCTTACCCGCAGGCCCCCAAGAGACCCAGTACTTC
.,.,TRBV6-1,TRBJ1-1,CASSENRLSMNTEAFF,TGTGCCAGCTCAGAGAACAGGCTATCCATGAACACTGAAGCTTTCTTT
.,TRBD2,TRBV20-1,TRBJ2-1,CSAPAGGSRNEQFF,TGCAGTGCCCCAGCGGGGGGGTCCCGCAATGAGCAGTTCTTC
few,.,TRBV6-1,TRBJ1-1,CASSEVSSGLGTEAFF,TGTGCCAGCAGTGAAGTGTCCTCGGGATTGGGGACTGAAGCTTTCTTT
.,.,TRBV3-1,TRBJ1-6,CASSAEDSPLHF,TGTGCCAGCAGTGCAGAAGATTCACCCCTCCACTTT
once,.,TRBV7-2,TRBJ1-2,CASSLVGGRDGYTF,TGTGCCAGCAGCTTAGTGGGAGGGAGAGATGGCTACACCTTC
few,TRBD2,TRBV7-2,TRBJ2-3,CASSLVSGRSDTQYF,TGTGCCAGCAGCTTAGTCTCCGGGAGGTCAGATACGCAGTATTTT
.,.,TRBV21-1,TRBJ2-5,CARPGLSQETQYF,TGTGCCAGACCGGGACTATCTCAAGAGACCCAGTACTTC
.,TRBD1,TRBV7-9,TRBJ1-2,CASSPDRGGYTF,TGTGCCAGCAGCCCAGACAGGGGTGGCTACACCTTC
.,.,TRBV28,TRBJ1-1,CASSLPPPQNTEAFF,TGTGCCAGCAGTTTGCCCCCCCCACAGAACACTGAAGCTTTCTTT
few,TRBD2,TRBV2,TRBJ2-3,CASKREGDTQYF,TGTGCCAGCAAACGGGAGGGAGATACGCAGTATTTT
few,.,TRBV19,TRBJ2-3,CASSAGITDTQYF,TGTGCCAGTAGTGCAGGGATCACAGATACGCAGTATTTT
few,.,TRBV7-3,TRBJ2-5,CASSFAGEETQYF,TGTGCCAGCAGCTTTGCAGGGGAGGAGACCCAGTACTTC
.,TRBD1,TRBV20-1,TRBJ1-6,CSALPGQGNNSPLHF,TGCAGTGCCCTCCCGGGACAGGGAAATAATTCACCCCTCCACTTT